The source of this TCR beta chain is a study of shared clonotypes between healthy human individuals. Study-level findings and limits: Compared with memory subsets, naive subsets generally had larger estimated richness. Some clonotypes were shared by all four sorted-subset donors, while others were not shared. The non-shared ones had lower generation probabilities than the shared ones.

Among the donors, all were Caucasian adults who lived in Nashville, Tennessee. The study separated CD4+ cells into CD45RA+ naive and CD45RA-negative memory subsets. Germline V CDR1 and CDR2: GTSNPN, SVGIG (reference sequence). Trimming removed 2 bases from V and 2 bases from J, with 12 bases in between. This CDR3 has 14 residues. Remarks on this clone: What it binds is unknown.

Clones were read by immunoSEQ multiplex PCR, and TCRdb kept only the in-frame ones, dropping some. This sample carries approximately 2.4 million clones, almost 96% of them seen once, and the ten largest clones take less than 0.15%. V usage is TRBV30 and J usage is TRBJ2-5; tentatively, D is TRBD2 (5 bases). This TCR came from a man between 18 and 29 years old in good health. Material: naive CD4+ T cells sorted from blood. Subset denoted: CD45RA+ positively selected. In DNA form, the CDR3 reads TGTGCCTGGAGTTACCGGACTCGTCAAGAGACCCAGTACTTC. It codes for CAWSYRTRQETQYF.